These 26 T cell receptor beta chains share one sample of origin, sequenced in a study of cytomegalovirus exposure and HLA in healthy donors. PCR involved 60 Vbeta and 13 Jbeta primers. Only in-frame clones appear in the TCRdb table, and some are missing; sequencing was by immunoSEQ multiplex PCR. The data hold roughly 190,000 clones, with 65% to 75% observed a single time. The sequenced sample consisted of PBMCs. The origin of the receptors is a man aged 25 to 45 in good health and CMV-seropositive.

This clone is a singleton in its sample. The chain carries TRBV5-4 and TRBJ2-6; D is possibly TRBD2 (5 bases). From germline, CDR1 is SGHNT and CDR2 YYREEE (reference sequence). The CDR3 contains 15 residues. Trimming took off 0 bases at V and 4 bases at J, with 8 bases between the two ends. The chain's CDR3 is CASSLVSGGANVLTF. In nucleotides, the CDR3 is TGTGCCAGCAGCTTGGTCAGCGGAGGGGCCAACGTCCTGACTTTC.

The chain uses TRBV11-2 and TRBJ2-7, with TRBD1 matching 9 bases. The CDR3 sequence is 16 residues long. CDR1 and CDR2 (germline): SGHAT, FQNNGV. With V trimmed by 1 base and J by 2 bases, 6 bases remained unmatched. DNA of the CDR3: TGTGCCAGCAGCTTAGTCGGGACAGGGTTAGCCTACGAGCAGTACTTC. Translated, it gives CASSLVGTGLAYEQYF. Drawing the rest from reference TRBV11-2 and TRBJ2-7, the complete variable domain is EAGVAQSPRYKIIEKRQSVAFWCNPISGHATLYWYQQILGQGPKLLIQFQNNGVVDDSQLPKDRFSAERLKGVDSTLKIQPAKLEDSAVYLCASSLVGTGLAYEQYFGPGTRLTVT.

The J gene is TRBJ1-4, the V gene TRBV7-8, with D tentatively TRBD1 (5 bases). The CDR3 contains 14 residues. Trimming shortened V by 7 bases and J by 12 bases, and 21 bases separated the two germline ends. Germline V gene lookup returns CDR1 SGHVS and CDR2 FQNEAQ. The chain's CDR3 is CASTLGGEQRELFF. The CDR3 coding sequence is TGTGCCAGCACCTTGGGGGGGGAACAAAGGGAACTGTTTTTT.

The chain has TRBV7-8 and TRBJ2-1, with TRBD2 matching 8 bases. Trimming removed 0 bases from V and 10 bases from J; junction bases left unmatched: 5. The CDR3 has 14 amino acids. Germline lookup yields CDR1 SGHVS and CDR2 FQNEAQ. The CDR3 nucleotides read TGTGCCAGCAGCTTAGCAGCGGGAGCATGGGAGCAGTTCTTC. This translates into CASSLAAGAWEQFF.

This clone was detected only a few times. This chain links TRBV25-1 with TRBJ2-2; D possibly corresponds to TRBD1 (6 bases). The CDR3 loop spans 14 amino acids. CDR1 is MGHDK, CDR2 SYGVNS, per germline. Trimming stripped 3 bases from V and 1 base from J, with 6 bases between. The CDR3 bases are TGTGCCAGCAGTGAGACAGGGAACACCGGGGAGCTGTTTTTT. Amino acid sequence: CASSETGNTGELFF.

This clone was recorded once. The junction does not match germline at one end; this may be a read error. CDR3 DNA: TGTGCCAGCAGCTTAGACAGGTATCAGTCCCAGCATTTT. Translation gives CASSLDRYQSQHF. This chain links TRBV7-2 with TRBJ1-5; a possible D gene is TRBD1 (5 bases). The CDR3 consists of 13 residues. Germline lookup yields CDR1 SGHTA and CDR2 FQGNSA. The complete variable domain, with remaining parts taken from reference TRBV7-2 and TRBJ1-5, reads GAGVSQSPSNKVTEKGKDVELRCDPISGHTALYWYRQSLGQGLEFLIYFQGNSAPDKSGLPSDRFSAERTGGSVSTLTIQRTQQEDSAVYLCASSLDRYQSQHFGDGTRLSIL.

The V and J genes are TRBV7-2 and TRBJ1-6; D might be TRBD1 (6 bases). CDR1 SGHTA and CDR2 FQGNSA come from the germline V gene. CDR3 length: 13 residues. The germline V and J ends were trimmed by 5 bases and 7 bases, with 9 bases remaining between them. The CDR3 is CASSRTANSPLHF. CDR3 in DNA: TGTGCCAGCAGCCGGACAGCCAATTCACCCCTCCACTTT.

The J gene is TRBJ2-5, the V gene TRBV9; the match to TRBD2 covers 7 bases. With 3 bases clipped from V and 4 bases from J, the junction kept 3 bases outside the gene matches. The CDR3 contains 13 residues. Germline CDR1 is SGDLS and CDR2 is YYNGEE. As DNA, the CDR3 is TGTGCCAGCAGCGGGTCGGGAGGAGAGACCCAGTACTTC. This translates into CASSGSGGETQYF.

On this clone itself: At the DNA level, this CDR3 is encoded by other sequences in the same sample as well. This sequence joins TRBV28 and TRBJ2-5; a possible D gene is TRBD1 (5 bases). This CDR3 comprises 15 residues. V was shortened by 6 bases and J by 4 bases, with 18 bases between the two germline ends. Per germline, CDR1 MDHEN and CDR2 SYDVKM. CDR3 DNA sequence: TGTGCCAGCAGCCCCCCGTTGGGGCCCAGAGAGACCCAGTACTTC. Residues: CASSPPLGPRETQYF.

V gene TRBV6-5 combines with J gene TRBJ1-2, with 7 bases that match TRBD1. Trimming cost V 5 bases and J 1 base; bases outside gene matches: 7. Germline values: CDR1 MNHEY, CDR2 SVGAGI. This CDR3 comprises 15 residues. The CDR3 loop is CASSVSGQINYGYTF. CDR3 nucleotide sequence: TGTGCCAGCAGTGTTTCGGGACAGATTAACTATGGCTACACCTTC.

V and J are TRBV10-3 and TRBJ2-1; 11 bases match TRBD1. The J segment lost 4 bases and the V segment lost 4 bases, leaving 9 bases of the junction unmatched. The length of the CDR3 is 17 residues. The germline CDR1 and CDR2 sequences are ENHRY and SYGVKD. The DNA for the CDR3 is TGTGCCATCAGTGGCATCGGGACAGGGGGTGTTTACAATGAGCAGTTCTTC. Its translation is CAISGIGTGGVYNEQFF.

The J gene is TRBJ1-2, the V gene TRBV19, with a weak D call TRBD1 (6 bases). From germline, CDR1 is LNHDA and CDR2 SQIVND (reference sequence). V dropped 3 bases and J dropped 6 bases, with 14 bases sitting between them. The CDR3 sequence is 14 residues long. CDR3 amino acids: CASSIQGFSDGYTF. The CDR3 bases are TGTGCCAGTAGTATCCAGGGGTTTAGTGATGGCTACACCTTC.

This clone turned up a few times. DNA for the CDR3: TGTGCCAGCAGCATCCGAAGCGGGAGGGACTACGAGCAGTACTTC. Translated, it gives CASSIRSGRDYEQYF. The chain recombines TRBV7-3 with TRBJ2-7; 10 bases are shared with TRBD2. The V and J ends lost 5 bases and 3 bases, in that order; junction bases with no gene match: 7. Germline values: CDR1 SGHTA, CDR2 FQGTGA. This CDR3 contains 15 residues.

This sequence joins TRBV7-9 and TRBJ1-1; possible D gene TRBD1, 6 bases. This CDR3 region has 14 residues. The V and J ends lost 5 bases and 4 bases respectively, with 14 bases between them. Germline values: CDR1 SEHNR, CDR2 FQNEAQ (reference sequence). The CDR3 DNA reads TGTGCCAGCAGCACCGGGACAAGGTCCACTGAAGCTTTCTTT. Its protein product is CASSTGTRSTEAFF.

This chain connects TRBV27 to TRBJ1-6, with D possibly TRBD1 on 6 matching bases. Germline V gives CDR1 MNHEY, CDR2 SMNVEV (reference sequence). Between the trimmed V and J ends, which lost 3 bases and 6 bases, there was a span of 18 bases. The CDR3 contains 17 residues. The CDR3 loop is CASSFLPGALSNSPLHF. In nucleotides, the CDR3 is TGTGCCAGCAGTTTCCTCCCAGGGGCCCTATCTAATTCACCCCTCCACTTT.

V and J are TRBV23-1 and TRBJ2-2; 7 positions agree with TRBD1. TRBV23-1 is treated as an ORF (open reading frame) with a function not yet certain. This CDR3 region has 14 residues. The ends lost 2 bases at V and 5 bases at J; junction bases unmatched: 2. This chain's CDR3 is CASSQETGTGELFF. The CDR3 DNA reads TGCGCCAGCAGTCAAGAGACAGGGACCGGGGAGCTGTTTTTT.

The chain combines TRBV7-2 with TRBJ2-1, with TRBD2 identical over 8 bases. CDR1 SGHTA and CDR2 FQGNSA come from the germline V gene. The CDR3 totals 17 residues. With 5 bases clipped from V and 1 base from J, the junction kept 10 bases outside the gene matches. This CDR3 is CASSPTGAGGSYNEQFF. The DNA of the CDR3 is TGTGCCAGCAGCCCGACCGGGGCGGGGGGTTCCTACAATGAGCAGTTCTTC.

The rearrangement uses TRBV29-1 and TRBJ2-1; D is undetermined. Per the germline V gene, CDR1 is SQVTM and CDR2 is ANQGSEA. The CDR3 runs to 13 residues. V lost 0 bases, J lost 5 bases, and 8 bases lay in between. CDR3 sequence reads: CSVEDWADNEQFF. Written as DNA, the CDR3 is TGCAGCGTTGAAGATTGGGCCGACAATGAGCAGTTCTTC.

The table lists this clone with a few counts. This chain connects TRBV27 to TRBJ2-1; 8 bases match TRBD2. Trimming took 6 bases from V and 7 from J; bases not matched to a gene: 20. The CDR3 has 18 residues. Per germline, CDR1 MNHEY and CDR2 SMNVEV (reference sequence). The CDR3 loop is CASSPKGGWASGRNEQFF. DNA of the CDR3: TGTGCCAGCAGCCCTAAGGGGGGGTGGGCTAGCGGGCGGAATGAGCAGTTCTTC.

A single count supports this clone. The CDR3 sequence is CASSLGPPGEQYF. DNA for the CDR3: TGTGCCAGCAGCTTAGGTCCTCCGGGTGAGCAGTACTTC. This sequence joins TRBV5-4 and TRBJ2-7; no clear D gene. This CDR3 is built from 13 residues. The V end was cut by 2 bases, the J end by 7 bases, with 13 bases between. The germline CDR1 and CDR2 sequences are SGHNT and YYREEE (reference sequence).

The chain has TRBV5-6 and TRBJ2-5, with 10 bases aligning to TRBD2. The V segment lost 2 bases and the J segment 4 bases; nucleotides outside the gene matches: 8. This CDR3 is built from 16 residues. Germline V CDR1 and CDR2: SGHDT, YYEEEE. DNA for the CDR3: TGTGCCAGCAGCTTACGGACTAGCGGACCAAGAGAGACCCAGTACTTC. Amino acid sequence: CASSLRTSGPRETQYF.

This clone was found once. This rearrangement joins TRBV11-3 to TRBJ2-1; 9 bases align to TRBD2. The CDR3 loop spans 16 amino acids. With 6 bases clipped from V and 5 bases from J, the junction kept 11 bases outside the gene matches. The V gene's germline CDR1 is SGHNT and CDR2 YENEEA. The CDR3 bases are TGTGCCAGCAGTCGTTATAGCGGGGGCGGGCACAATGAGCAGTTCTTC. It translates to CASSRYSGGGHNEQFF.

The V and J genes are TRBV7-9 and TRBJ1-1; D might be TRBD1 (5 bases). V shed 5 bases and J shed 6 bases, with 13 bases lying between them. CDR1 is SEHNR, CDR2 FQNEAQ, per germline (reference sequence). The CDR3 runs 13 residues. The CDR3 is CASSQERGAEAFF. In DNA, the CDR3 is TGTGCCAGCAGCCAGGAGCGGGGGGCTGAAGCTTTCTTT.

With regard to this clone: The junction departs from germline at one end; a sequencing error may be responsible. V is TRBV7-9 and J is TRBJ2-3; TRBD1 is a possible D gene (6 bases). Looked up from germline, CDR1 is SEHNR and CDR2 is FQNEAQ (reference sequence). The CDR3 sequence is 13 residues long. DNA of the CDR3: TGTTCCAGCAGCCCCTCACTAGGGGGTACGCAGTATTTT. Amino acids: CSSSPSLGGTQYF.

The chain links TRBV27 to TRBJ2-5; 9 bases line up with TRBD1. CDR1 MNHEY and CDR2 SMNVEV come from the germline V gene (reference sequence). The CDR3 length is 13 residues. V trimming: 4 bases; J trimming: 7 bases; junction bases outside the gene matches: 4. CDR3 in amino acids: CASSSDRGPTQYF. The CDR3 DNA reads TGTGCCAGCAGTTCGGACAGGGGCCCGACCCAGTACTTC.

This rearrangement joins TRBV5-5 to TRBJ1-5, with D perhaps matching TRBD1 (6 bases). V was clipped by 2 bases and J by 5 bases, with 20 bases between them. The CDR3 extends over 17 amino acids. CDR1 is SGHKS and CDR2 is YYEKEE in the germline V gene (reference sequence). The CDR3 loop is CASSLIPGGLVDQPQHF. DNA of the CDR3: TGTGCCAGCAGCTTAATACCCGGGGGGCTAGTGGATCAGCCCCAGCATTTT. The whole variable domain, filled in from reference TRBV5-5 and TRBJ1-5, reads DAGVTQSPTHLIKTRGQQVTLRCSPISGHKSVSWYQQVLGQGPQFIFQYYEKEERGRGNFPDRFSARQFPNYSSELNVNALLLGDSALYLCASSLIPGGLVDQPQHFGDGTRLSIL.